This entry concerns a single T cell receptor (beta chain). Its antigen is unidentified. Repertoires were generated with immunoSEQ multiplex PCR, while TCRdb's copy carries only in-frame clones and drops some. The sample yields tens of thousands of clones, 80% to 90% seen once. The time point denotes: baseline, week 1 (first vaccination visit). Described treatment: pre-vaccination baseline after standard-of-care therapy. The sample originates from a study of a mutant IDH1 vaccine in newly diagnosed glioma. Study information: Among treated patients, around 60% were male and roughly 40% female, and mean age was about 39 years. Previous care, which was radiotherapy, temozolomide, or both, most often involved both. Findings and limits, study-wide: There seemed to be no relation between pseudoprogression and changes in top peripheral T cell clonotypes.

In germline, CDR1 is SNHLY, CDR2 FYNNEI. The CDR3 length is 11 residues. The germline V and J ends were trimmed by 2 bases and 16 bases, with 9 bases remaining between them. The specimen comprised PBMCs, sampled from a glioma patient treated with radiotherapy, temozolomide or both. The chain recombines TRBV2 with TRBJ1-6, with no clear D. This receptor was obtained from a man in his thirties or forties with glioma. CDR3 sequence reads: CASSERDSLHF. The CDR3, as DNA: TGTGCCAGCAGTGAACGTGACTCTCTCCACTTT.